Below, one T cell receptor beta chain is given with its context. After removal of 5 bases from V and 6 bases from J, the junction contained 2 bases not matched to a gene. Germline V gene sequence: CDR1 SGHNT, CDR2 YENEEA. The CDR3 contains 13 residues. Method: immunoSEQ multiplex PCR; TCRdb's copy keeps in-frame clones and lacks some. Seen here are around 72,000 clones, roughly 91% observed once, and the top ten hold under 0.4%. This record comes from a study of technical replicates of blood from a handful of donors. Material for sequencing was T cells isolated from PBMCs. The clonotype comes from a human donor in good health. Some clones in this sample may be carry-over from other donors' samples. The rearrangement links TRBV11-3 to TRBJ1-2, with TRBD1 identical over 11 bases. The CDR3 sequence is CASSAGQGDGYTF. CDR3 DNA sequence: TGTGCCAGCAGCGCGGGACAGGGGGATGGCTACACCTTC.